This record covers a single T cell receptor beta chain. Using immunoSEQ multiplex PCR, the repertoire was profiled, and TCRdb retains in-frame clones only, with some absent. The sample lists about 110,000 clones, roughly 85% occurring once. This CDR3 is 14 amino acids long. V was shortened by 3 bases and J by 8 bases, with 16 bases between the two germline ends. Germline assignment: CDR1 DFQATT and CDR2 SNEGSKA (reference sequence). The data stem from a study of T cell responses to AZD1222 COVID-19 vaccine. The input for sequencing was peripheral blood, taken on day 0 of AZD1222 vaccination. The sequence was obtained from an adult in good health. The chain employs TRBV20-1 and TRBJ1-4; maybe TRBD1 (5 bases). The DNA of the CDR3 is TGCAGTGCTAGTCCCGGGAGGGAGGGGGAAAAACTGTTTTTT. Amino acids: CSASPGREGEKLFF.